The entry below gives a single TCR beta chain sequence along with its context. Its antigen is undetermined. The sample is drawn from a study of cytomegalovirus exposure and HLA in healthy donors. General study findings and limits: HLA-A and HLA-B allele assignments for most subjects were reportedly predicted accurately using TCR beta sequences. In vitro assays verified that three CMV-associated chains recognized CMV antigens specifically. Most TCR beta V segments were productive about 87% or about 30% of the time in an earlier analysis. Later analysis identified several of the most significant clusters that appeared linked to common viral pathogens.

The PCR had 60 Vbeta and 13 Jbeta primers. TCRdb keeps only in-frame clones here, not all; method: immunoSEQ multiplex PCR. The sample yields fewer than 150,000 clones, 70% to 80% seen once. This receptor was taken from a man aged 25 to 40 in good health and CMV-seronegative. The source material was PBMCs.

CDR3 loop: CASSLFTGSNQPQHF. DNA of the CDR3: TGTGCCAGCAGTTTATTTACGGGTAGCAATCAGCCCCAGCATTTT. The rearrangement joins TRBV28 to TRBJ1-5; D uncertain. The CDR3 runs to 15 residues. Trimming took 1 base from V and 0 from J, leaving 7 bases between them. The V gene's germline CDR1 is MDHEN and CDR2 SYDVKM. Combining the CDR3 with reference TRBV28 and TRBJ1-5 gives the whole variable domain DVKVTQSSRYLVKRTGEKVFLECVQDMDHENMFWYRQDPGLGLRLIYFSYDVKMKEKGDIPEGYSVSREKKERFSLILESASTNQTSMYLCASSLFTGSNQPQHFGDGTRLSIL.